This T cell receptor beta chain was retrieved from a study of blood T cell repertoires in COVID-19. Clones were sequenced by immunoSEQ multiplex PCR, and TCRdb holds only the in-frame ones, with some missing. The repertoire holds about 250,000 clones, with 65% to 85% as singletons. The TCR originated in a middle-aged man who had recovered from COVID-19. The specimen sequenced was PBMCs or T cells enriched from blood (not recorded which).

The CDR3 loop is CASSYDINYGYTF. The CDR3 coding sequence is TGTGCCAGCAGTTACGACATCAACTATGGCTACACCTTC. The chain is built from TRBV6-5 and TRBJ1-2; no reliable D call. The germline V gene encodes CDR1 MNHEY and CDR2 SVGAGI. Between the trimmed V and J ends, which lost 2 bases and 2 bases, there was a span of 6 bases. This CDR3 is 13 amino acids long.